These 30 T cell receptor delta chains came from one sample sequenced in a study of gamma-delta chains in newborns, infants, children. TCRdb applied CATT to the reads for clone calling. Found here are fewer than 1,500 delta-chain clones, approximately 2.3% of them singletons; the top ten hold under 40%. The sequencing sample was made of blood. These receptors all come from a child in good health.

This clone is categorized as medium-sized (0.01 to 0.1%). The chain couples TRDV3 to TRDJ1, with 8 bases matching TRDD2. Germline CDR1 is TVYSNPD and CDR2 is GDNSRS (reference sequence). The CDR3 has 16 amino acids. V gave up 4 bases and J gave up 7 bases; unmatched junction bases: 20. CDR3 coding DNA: TGTGCCTCCGGGGGCTTCCTACGAAACAGGGGGGGTAAACTCATCTTT. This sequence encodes CASGGFLRNRGGKLIF.

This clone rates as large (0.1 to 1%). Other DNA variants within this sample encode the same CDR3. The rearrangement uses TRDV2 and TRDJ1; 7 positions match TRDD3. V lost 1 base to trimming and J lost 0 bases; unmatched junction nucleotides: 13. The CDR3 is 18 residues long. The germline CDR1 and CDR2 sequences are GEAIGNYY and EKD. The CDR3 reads CACDTVAGGPTYTDKLIF. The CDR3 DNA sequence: TGTGCCTGTGACACGGTGGCTGGGGGTCCCACTTACACCGATAAACTCATCTTT.

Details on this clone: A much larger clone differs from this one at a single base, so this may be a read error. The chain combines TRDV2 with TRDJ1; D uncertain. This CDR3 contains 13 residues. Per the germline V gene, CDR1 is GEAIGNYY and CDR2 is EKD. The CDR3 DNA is TGTGCCCGTGACCCGTTGCTCACCGATAAACTCATCTTT. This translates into CARDPLLTDKLIF.

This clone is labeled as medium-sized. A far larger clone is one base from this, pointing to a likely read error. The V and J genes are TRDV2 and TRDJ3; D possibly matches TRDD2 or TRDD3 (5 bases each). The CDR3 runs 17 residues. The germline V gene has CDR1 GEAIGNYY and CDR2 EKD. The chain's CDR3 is CACVRGAYSRDTRQMFF. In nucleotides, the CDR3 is TGTGCCTGTGTTAGGGGGGCCTACTCCCGGGACACCCGACAGATGTTTTTC.

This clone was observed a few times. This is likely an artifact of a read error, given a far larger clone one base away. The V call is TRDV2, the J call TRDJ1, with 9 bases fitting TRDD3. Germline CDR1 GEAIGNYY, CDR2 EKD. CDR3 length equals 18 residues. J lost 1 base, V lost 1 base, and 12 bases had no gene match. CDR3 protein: CACDTAILGDRCTDKLIF. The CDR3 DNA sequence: TGTGCCTGTGACACGGCCATACTGGGGGACCGGTGCACCGATAAACTCATCTTT.

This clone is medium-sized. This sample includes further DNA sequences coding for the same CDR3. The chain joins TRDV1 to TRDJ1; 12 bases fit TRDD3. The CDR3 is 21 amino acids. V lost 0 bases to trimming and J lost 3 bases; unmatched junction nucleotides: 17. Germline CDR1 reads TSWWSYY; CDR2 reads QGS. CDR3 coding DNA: TGTGCTCTTGGGGAACTATTTCCTCACCGAGTACTGGGGGATACACCCGATAAACTCATCTTT. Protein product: CALGELFPHRVLGDTPDKLIF.

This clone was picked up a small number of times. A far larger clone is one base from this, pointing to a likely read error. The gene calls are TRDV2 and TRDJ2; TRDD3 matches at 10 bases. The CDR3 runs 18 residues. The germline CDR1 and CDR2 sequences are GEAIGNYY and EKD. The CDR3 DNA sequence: TGTGCCCGTGACACGCTGGGGGATAAGGCGATTCTTACAGCACAACTCTTCTTT. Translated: CARDTLGDKAILTAQLFF.

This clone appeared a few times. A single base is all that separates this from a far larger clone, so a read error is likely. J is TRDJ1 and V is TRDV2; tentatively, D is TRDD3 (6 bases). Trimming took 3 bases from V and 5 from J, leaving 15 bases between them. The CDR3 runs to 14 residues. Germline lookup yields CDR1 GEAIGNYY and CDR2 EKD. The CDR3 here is CACDQLGYLDKLIF. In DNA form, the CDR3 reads TGTGCCTGTGACCAGTTGGGATATTTGGATAAACTCATCTTT.

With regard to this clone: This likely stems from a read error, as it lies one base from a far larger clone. The CDR3 coding sequence is TGTGCAACATCTTGGGGATGGACCAGACCCCTGATCTTT. Translated, it gives CATSWGWTRPLIF. The genes are TRAV29/DV5 and TRDJ4, with D possibly TRDD3 on 6 matching bases. The CDR3 contains 13 residues. Germline lookup yields CDR1 NSMFDY and CDR2 ISSIKDK. V was shortened by 7 bases and J by 0 bases, with 16 bases between the two germline ends.

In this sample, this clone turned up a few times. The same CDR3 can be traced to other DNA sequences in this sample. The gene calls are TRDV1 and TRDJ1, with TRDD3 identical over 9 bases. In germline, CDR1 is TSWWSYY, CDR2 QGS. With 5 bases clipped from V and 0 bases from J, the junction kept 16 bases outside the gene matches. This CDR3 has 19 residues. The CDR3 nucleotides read TGTGCTCTTGGGTCACCTACGGACTGGGGGACTTCGTACACCGATAAACTCATCTTT. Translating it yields CALGSPTDWGTSYTDKLIF.

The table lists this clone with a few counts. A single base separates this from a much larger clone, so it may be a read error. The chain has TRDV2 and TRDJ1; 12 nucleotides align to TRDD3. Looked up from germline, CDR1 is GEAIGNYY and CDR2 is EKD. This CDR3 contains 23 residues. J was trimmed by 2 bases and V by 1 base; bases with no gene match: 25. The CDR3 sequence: CACDTSLLPTGGYPHLVTDKLIF. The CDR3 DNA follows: TGTGCCTGTGACACGTCCCTCCTTCCTACTGGGGGATACCCCCACCTCGTTACCGATAAACTCATCTTT.

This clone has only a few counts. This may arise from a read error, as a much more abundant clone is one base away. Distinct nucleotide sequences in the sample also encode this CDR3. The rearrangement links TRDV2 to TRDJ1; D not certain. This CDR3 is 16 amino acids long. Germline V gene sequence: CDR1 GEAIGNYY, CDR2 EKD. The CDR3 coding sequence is TGCGCCTGTGACGCGGTTGGAGGTAGAAACACCGATAAACTCATCTTT. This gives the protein CACDAVGGRNTDKLIF.

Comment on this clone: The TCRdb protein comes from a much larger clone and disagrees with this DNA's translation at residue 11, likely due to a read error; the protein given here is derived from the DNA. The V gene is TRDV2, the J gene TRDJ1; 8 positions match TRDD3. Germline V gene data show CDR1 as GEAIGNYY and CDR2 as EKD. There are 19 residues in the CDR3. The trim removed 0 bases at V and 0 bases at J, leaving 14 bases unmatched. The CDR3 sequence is CACDTVGVGDALYTDKLIF. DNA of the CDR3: TGTGCCTGTGACACCGTTGGGGTGGGGGATGCGCTGTACACCGATAAACTCATCTTT.

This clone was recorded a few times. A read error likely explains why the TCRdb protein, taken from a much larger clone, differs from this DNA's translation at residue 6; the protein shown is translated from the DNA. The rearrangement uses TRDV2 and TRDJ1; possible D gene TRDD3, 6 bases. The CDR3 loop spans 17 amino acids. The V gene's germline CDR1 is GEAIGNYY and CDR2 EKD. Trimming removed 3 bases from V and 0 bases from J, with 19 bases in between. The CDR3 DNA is TGTGCCTGTGACGCCCCTACAGAGGGGGGAAACACCGATAAACTCATCTTT. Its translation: CACDAPTEGGNTDKLIF.

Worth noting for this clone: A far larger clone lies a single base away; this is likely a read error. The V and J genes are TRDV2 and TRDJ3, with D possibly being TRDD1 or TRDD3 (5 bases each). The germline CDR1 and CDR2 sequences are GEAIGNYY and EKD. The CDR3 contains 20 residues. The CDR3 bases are TGTGCCTGTGACACCGCGGAAATGATAGGGGGCTCCTGGGACGCCCGACAGATGTTTTTC. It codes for CACDTAEMIGGSWDARQMFF.

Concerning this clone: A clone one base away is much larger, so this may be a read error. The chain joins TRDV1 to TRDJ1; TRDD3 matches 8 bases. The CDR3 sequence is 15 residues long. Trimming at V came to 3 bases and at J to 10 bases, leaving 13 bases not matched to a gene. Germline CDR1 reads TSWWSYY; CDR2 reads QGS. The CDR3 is CALGDPYWGVQGLIF. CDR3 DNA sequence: TGTGCTCTTGGGGATCCCTACTGGGGGGTACAAGGACTCATCTTT.

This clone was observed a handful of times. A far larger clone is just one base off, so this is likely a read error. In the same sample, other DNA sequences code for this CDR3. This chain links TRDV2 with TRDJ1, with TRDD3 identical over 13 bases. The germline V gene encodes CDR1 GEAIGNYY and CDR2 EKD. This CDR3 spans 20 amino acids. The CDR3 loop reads CACDTLLGDTHSSPTDKLIF. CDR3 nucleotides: TGTGCCTGCGACACCTTACTGGGGGATACGCATAGTTCCCCCACCGATAAACTCATCTTT.

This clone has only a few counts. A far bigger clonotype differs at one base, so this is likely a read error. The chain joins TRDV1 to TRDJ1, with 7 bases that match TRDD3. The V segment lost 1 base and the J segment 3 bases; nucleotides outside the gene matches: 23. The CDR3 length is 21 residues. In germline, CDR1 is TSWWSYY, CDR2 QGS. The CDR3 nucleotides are TGTGCTCTTGGGGAACCAACTTCCCGCTACTCTCTGGGGGGTACGCCCGATAAACTCATCTTT. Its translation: CALGEPTSRYSLGGTPDKLIF.

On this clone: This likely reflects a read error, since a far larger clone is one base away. DNA of the CDR3: TGTGCCTGTGACACCGGGGCCAATACGCGGGCCCCACTGTACACCGATAAACCCATCTTT. Protein: CACDTGANTRAPLYTDKPIF. The V and J genes are TRDV2 and TRDJ1; possibly TRDD3 for D (5 bases). Germline assignment: CDR1 GEAIGNYY and CDR2 EKD. This CDR3 has 20 residues.

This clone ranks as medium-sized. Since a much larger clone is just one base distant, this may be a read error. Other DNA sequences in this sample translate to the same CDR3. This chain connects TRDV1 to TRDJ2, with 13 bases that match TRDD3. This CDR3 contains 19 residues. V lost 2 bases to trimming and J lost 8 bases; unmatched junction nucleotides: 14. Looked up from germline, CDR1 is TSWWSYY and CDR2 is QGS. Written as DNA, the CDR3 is TGTGCTCTTGGGGAAAGAAGCCGATACTGGGGGATACGGACGGCACAACTCTTCTTT. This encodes CALGERSRYWGIRTAQLFF.

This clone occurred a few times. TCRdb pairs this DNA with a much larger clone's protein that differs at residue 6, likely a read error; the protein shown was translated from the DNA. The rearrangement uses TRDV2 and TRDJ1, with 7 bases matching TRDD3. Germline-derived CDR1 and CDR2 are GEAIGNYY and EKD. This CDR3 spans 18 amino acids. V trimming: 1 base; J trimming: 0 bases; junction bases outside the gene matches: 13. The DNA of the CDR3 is TGTGCCTGTGACACGGCGGCTGGGGGTCCCACTTACACCGATAAACTCATCTTT. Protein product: CACDTAAGGPTYTDKLIF.

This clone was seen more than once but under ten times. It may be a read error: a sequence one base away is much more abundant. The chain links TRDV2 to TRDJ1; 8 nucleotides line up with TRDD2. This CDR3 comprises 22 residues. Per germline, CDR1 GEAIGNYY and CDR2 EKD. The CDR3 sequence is CACDPLRLPKNPNRLSTDKPIF. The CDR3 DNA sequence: TGTGCCTGTGACCCCCTTCGCCTTCCTAAAAACCCGAATAGATTATCCACCGATAAACCCATCTTT.

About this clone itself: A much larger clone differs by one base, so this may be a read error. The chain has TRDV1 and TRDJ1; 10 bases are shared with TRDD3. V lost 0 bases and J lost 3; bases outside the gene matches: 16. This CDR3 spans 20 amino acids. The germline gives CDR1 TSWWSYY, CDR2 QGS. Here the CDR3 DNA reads TGTGCTCTTGGGGAACTCTGTACCTCTGCCCTCGGGGGATACGCCGATAAACTCATCTTT. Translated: CALGELCTSALGGYADKLIF.

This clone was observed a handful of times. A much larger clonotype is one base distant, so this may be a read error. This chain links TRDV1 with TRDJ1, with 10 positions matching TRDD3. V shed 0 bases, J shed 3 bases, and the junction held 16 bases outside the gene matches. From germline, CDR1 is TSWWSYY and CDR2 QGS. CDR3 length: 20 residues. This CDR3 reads CALGELRTSAPGGYADKLIF. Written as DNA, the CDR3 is TGTGCTCTTGGGGAACTCCGTACCTCTGCCCCCGGGGGATACGCCGATAAACTCATCTTT.

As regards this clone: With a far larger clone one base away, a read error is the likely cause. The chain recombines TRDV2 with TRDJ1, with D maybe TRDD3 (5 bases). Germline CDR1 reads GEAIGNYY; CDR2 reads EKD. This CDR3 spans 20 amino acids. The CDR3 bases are TGTGCCAGTGACACCGGGGCCAATACGCGGGCCCCACTGTACACCGATAAACTCATCTTT. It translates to CASDTGANTRAPLYTDKLIF.

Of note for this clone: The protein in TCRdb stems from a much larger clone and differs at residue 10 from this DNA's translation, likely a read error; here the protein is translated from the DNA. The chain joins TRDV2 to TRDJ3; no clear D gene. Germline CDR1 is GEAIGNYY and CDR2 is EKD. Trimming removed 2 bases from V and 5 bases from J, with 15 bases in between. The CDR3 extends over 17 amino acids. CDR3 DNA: TGTGCCTGTGACAACCTAAGGGCCACCCGGGACACCCGACAGATGTTTTTC. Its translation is CACDNLRATRDTRQMFF.

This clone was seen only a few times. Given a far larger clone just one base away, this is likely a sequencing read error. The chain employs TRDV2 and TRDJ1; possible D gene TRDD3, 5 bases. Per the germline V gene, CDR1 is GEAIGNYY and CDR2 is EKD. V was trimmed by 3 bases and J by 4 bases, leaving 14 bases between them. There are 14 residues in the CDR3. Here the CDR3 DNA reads TGTGCCTGTGACCTCATGGGGACCCGCGATAAACTCATCTTT. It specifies CACDLMGTRDKLIF.

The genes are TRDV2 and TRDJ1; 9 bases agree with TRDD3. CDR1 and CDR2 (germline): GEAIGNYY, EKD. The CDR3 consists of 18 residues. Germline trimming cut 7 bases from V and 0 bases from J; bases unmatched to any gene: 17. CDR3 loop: CACTSLSKTGGHTDKLIF. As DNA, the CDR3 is TGTGCCTGCACTTCCCTCTCCAAGACTGGGGGACACACCGATAAACTCATCTTT.

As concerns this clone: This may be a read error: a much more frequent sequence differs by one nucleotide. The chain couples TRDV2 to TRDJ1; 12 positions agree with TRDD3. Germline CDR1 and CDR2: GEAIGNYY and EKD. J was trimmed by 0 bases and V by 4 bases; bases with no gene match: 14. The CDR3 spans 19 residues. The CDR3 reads CACEPLYLGDTTNTDKLIF. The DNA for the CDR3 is TGTGCCTGTGAACCACTTTATCTGGGGGATACGACAAACACCGATAAACTCATCTTT.

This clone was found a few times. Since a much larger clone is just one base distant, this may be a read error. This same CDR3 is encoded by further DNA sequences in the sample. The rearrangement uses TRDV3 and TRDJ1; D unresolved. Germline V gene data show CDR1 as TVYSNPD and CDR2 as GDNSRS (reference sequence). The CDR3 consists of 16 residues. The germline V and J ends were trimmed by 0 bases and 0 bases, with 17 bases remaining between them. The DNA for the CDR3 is TGTGCCTTTAGAGTTACTACGGAGGTTTACACCGATAAACTCATCTTT. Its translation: CAFRVTTEVYTDKLIF. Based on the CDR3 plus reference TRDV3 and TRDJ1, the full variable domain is CDKVTQSSPDQTVASGSEVVLLCTYDTVYSNPDLFWYRIRPDYSFQFVFYGDNSRSEGADFTQGRFSVKHILTQKAFHLVISPVRTEDSATYYCAFRVTTEVYTDKLIFGKGTRVTVEP.